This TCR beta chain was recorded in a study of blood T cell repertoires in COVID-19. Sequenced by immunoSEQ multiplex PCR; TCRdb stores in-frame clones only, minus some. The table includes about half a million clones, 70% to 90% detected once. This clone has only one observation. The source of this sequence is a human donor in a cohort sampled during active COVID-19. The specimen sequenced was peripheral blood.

This CDR3 is CAWSVRGLAGDNEQFF. The CDR3 DNA follows: TGTGCCTGGAGTGTCCGGGGACTAGCGGGCGACAATGAGCAGTTCTTC. The V call is TRBV30, the J call TRBJ2-1; 12 bases are shared with TRBD2. CDR1 is GTSNPN and CDR2 is SVGIG in the germline V gene (reference sequence). This CDR3 is built from 16 residues. V dropped 0 bases and J dropped 5; count of bases not matched to a gene: 5.